This T cell receptor (beta chain) was identified during a study of T cell responses to AZD1222 COVID-19 vaccine. About the research overall: The study pooled second doses at about 4 or about 12 weeks.

Notes on the study in general: Spike-specific TCR breadth and depth were elevated following two AZD1222 doses. Reports indicate that nearly half of spike-specific TCRs are directed at unmutated variant regions. The repertoires were collected only after the peak T cell response.

As regards this clone: Its antigen is undetermined.

Germline V gene lookup returns CDR1 MNHEY and CDR2 SVGAGI. The CDR3 has 15 amino acids. The ends were cut back, 10 bases at V and 2 bases at J, with 19 bases in the middle. Measured with immunoSEQ multiplex PCR; TCRdb has only the in-frame clones, and not every one. This sample has around 120,000 clones, with approximately 84% found just once. The receptor comes from an adult in good health. The gene calls are TRBV6-5 and TRBJ2-3; D may be TRBD2 (6 bases). Here the sequenced sample was peripheral blood, taken on day 0 of AZD1222 vaccination. The CDR3 region is CAILGGAKLTDTQYF. DNA of the CDR3: TGTGCCATCCTAGGCGGGGCTAAACTCACAGATACGCAGTATTTT.